This entry lists 7 T cell receptor beta chains sequenced from one sample in a study of regulatory T cells in long-lasting Graves disease. Arm-PCR of CDR3 regions with iRepertoire HTBI primers generated TCR beta libraries. MiXCR, applied by TCRdb to the multiplex PCR reads, yields one record per CDR3 protein. The sample includes roughly 610,000 distinct CDR3 sequences, approximately 15% of them seen just once. Noted time point: newly diagnosed GD, antithyroid drugs for less than 3 months. After RNA was extracted from PBMCs, the TCR library was made from it. The same sample was also studied in work on T cells in Graves' hyperthyroidism and ophthalmopathy.

The sequenced sample was peripheral blood mononuclear cells (PBMCs), obtained at new diagnosis, from a patient treated with antithyroid drugs. The origin of the receptors is a woman in her 30s with Graves disease.

The rearrangement joins TRBV19 to TRBJ1-5; D is ambiguous. Between the trimmed V and J ends, which lost 5 bases and 6 bases, there was a span of 20 bases. Germline-derived CDR1 and CDR2 are LNHDA and SQIVND (reference sequence). CDR3 size: 16 residues. CDR3 sequence (DNA): TGTGCCAGTAGTGCTAGGGCTAAAAGTTTGGGTCAGCCCCAGCATTTT. Residues: CASSARAKSLGQPQHF.

This clonotype was counted many times. The chain carries TRBV6-1 and TRBJ2-7; 9 positions match TRBD1. CDR3 size: 15 residues. The V gene end was trimmed by 6 bases and the J gene end by 2 bases; junction bases not matched to a gene: 8. Germline V gene sequence: CDR1 MNHNS, CDR2 SASEGT. The CDR3 here is CASREQGAGTYEQYF. CDR3 sequence (DNA): TGTGCCAGCAGAGAACAGGGGGCGGGGACCTACGAGCAGTACTTC.

This chain's CDR3 is CASSSWLRAQYF. The DNA of the CDR3 is TGTGCCAGCAGCAGCTGGCTAAGGGCGCAGTACTTC. V usage is TRBV28 and J usage is TRBJ2-7; D is unresolved. Per germline, CDR1 MDHEN and CDR2 SYDVKM. The V end lost 6 bases, the J end lost 9 bases, and 15 bases lay between the germline ends. The CDR3 totals 12 residues. The complete variable domain, with remaining parts taken from reference TRBV28 and TRBJ2-7, reads DVKVTQSSRYLVKRTGEKVFLECVQDMDHENMFWYRQDPGLGLRLIYFSYDVKMKEKGDIPEGYSVSREKKERFSLILESASTNQTSMYLCASSSWLRAQYFGPGTRLTVT.

This clonotype was seen a handful of times. CDR3 nucleotide sequence: TGTGCCAGCAGCTTAGAGGTGAGGAGCGGGAGTGCCTACAATGAGCAGTTCTTC. Translated: CASSLEVRSGSAYNEQFF. V gene TRBV7-9 combines with J gene TRBJ2-1; 8 bases align to TRBD2. The CDR3 spans 18 residues. Per the germline V gene, CDR1 is SEHNR and CDR2 is FQNEAQ (reference sequence). The ends lost 1 base at V and 2 bases at J; junction bases unmatched: 10.

The table lists this clonotype with many counts. The genes are TRBV20-1 and TRBJ2-1; 9 bases line up with TRBD2. The CDR3 consists of 15 residues. CDR1 is DFQATT and CDR2 is SNEGSKA in the germline V gene (reference sequence). The ends lost 3 bases at V and 6 bases at J; junction bases unmatched: 9. This CDR3 is CSASGGGEIGNEQFF. CDR3 bases: TGCAGTGCTAGCGGCGGGGGGGAAATCGGCAATGAGCAGTTCTTC.

Turning to this clonotype: A read error is possible here, since a much larger clone lies one base away. The chain links TRBV19 to TRBJ2-2; TRBD1 or TRBD2 may be the D gene (6 bases each). The CDR3 runs to 14 residues. Trimming took off 11 bases at V and 4 bases at J, with 17 bases between the two ends. Germline values: CDR1 LNHDA, CDR2 SQIVND (reference sequence). This CDR3 reads CAGSTGGTTGELFF. CDR3 DNA: TGTGCCGGTTCCACCGGGGGCACCACCGGGGAGCTGTTTTTT. The variable domain in full, completed from reference TRBV19 and TRBJ2-2, reads DGGITQSPKYLFRKEGQNVTLSCEQNLNHDAMYWYRQDPGQGLRLIYYSQIVNDFQKGDIAEGYSVSREKKESFPLTVTSAQKNPTAFYLCAGSTGGTTGELFFGEGSRLTVL.

V gene TRBV9 combines with J gene TRBJ1-4; no clear D gene. The V and J ends lost 5 bases and 8 bases respectively, with 19 bases between them. CDR3 size: 15 residues. Germline CDR1 is SGDLS and CDR2 is YYNGEE. CDR3 amino acids: CASSYVHMDGEKLFF. The CDR3 DNA reads as TGTGCCAGCAGTTACGTGCACATGGACGGAGAAAAACTGTTTTTT.